This note documents a single T cell receptor beta chain sequence. Its antigen is undetermined. A junction end diverges from the germline sequence, so it may reflect a read error. This sample was taken from a study of OX40 agonist ivuxolimab in advanced cancers. Whole-study context: Patients received intravenous ivuxolimab every 2 weeks at 0.01 to 10 mg/kg. Three dose-escalation patients had partial responses: one with hepatocellular carcinoma and two with cutaneous melanoma. Dose-escalation patients' cancers were hepatocellular carcinoma, melanoma, renal cell or head and neck cancer. Study conclusions and caveats: Near-lowest levels of clonal expansion characterized partial responders at 0.1-3.0 mg/kg.

Germline V gives CDR1 MDHEN, CDR2 SYDVKM. This CDR3 spans 12 amino acids. The table came from immunoSEQ multiplex PCR; TCRdb's copy has only in-frame clones and leaves some out. The table shows 70,000 to 95,000 clones, with 90% occurring only once. The J gene is TRBJ2-5, the V gene TRBV28; D is perhaps TRBD2 (6 bases). This receptor was taken from an adult with an advanced solid tumor such as melanoma, head and neck, liver or kidney cancer. Sequenced material: CD4+ or CD8+ T cells sorted from blood, taken in a trial of the OX40 agonist ivuxolimab. CDR3 DNA sequence: TGTACCAGCAGCGCGGGACGGGAGACCCAGTACTTC. Protein: CTSSAGRETQYF. The whole variable domain, filled in from reference TRBV28 and TRBJ2-5, reads DVKVTQSSRYLVKRTGEKVFLECVQDMDHENMFWYRQDPGLGLRLIYFSYDVKMKEKGDIPEGYSVSREKKERFSLILESASTNQTSMYLCTSSAGRETQYFGPGTRLLVL.